This T cell receptor (beta chain) emerged from a study of T cells in Graves' hyperthyroidism and ophthalmopathy. Study context: It was at initial diagnosis, before any treatment, that peripheral blood was collected. Study observations and caveats: Ophthalmopathy got predicted by the model a median approximately 6 months before its onset. Most clonotypes expanded in the thyroid (above 0.001) were also present in blood.

V dropped 5 bases and J dropped 8; count of bases not matched to a gene: 13. Germline V gene data show CDR1 as SGHAT and CDR2 as FQNNGV. The CDR3 spans 16 residues. Using about 10 ml of fresh peripheral blood, PBMCs were prepared. As regards this clonotype: Its antigen is undetermined.

Researchers amplified the TCR beta CDR3 regions from RNA transcripts. During a first-round RT-PCR of the TCR CDR3, the HTBI primer set was used. Using its own MiXCR run on the multiplex PCR reads, TCRdb lists one record per CDR3 protein. The sample carries about 270,000 distinct CDR3 sequences, roughly 20% recorded once. The receptor was derived from a young man with Graves' ophthalmopathy. The rearrangement links TRBV11-2 to TRBJ2-2; 8 bases fit TRBD2. The specimen sequenced was blood. This CDR3 is CASSRRLAISRGELFF. The CDR3 bases are TGTGCCAGCAGCCGCCGACTAGCGATCTCAAGGGGGGAGCTGTTTTTT.